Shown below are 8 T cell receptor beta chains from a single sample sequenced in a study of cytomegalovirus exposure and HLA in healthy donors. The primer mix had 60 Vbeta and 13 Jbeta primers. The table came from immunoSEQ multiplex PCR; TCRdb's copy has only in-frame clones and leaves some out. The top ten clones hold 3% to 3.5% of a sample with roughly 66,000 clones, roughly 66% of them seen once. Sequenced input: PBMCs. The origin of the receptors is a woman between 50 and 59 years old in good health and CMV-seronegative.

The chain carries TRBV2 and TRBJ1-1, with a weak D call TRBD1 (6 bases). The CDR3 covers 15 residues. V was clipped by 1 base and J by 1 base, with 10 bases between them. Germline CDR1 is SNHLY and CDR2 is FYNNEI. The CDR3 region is CASSEGPRGNTEAFF. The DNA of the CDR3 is TGTGCCAGCAGTGAAGGGCCCAGGGGGAACACTGAAGCTTTCTTT.

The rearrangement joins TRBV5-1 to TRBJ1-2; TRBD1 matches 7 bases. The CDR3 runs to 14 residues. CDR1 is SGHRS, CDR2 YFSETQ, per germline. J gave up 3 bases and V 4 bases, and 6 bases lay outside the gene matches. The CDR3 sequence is CASSPRGTDYGYTF. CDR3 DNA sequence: TGCGCCAGCAGCCCTCGGGGGACAGACTATGGCTACACCTTC.

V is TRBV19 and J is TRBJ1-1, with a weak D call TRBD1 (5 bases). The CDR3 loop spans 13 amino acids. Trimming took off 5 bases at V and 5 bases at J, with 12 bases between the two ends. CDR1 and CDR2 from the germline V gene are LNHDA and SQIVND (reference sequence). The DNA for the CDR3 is TGTGCCAGTAGTTGGTGGGGGAGGACTGAAGCTTTCTTT. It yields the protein CASSWWGRTEAFF.

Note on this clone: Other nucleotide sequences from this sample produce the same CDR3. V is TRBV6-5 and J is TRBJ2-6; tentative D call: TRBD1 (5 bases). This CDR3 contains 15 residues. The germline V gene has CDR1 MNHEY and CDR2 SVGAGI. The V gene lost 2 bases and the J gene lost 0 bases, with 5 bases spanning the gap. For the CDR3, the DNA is TGTGCCAGCAGTTACGACAGCTCTGGGGCCAACGTCCTGACTTTC. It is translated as CASSYDSSGANVLTF.

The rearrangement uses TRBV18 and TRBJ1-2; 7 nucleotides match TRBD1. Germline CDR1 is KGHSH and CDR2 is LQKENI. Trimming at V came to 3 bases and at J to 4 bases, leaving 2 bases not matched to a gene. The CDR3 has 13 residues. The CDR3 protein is CASSPDRIYGYTF. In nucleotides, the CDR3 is TGTGCCAGCTCACCGGACAGGATCTATGGCTACACCTTC.

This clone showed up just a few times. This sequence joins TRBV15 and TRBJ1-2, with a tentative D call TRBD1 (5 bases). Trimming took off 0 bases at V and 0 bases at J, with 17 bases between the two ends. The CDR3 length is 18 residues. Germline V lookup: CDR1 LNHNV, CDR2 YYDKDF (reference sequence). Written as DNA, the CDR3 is TGTGCCACCAGCAGAGATCTGGGGCCTCCCCATCCTAACTATGGCTACACCTTC. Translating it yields CATSRDLGPPHPNYGYTF.

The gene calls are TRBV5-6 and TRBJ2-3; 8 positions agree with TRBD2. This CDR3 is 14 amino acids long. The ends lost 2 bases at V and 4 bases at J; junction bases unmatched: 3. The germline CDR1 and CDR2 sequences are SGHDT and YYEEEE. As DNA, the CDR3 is TGTGCCAGCAGCTTAGGACTAGCCCCAGATACGCAGTATTTT. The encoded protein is CASSLGLAPDTQYF.

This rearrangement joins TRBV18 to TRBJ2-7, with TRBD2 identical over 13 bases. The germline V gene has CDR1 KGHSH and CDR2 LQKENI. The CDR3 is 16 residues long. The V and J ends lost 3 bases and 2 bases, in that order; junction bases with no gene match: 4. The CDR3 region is CASSPFGTSGTYEQYF. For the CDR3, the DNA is TGTGCCAGCTCACCCTTCGGGACTAGCGGGACCTACGAGCAGTACTTC.